These T cell receptor beta chains were read from a single sample in a study of cytomegalovirus exposure and HLA in healthy donors. The table came from immunoSEQ multiplex PCR; TCRdb's copy has only in-frame clones and leaves some out. Of under 200,000 clones listed, around nine tenths were seen once; the top ten hold around 1.8%. Sequenced sample: PBMCs. The source is a woman in her late teens or twenties in good health and CMV-seronegative. CDR3s include the opening cysteine and the closing phenylalanine or tryptophan. The D gene is left open where the match is weak. Clone size is stated in some rows and not others, as once, few, many or a class when expanded.

d_call j_call v_call cdr3_length clone_size cdr3_aa cdr3_nt
- TRBJ1-5 TRBV28 15 - CASSFFSGSNQPQHF TGTGCCAGCAGTTTTTTTTCAGGGAGCAATCAGCCCCAGCATTTT
TRBD1 TRBJ2-7 TRBV29-1 11 - CSVAGQEDQYF TGCAGCGTTGCAGGACAGGAAGATCAGTACTTC
- TRBJ2-7 TRBV28 11 few CASASNYEQYF TGTGCCAGCGCGTCGAACTACGAGCAGTACTTC
- TRBJ1-4 TRBV6-1 11 - CASADPGKLFF TGTGCCAGCGCCGACCCGGGGAAACTGTTTTTT
TRBD1 TRBJ1-4 TRBV4-2 15 few CASSQSTGFNEKLFF TGTGCCAGCAGCCAATCGACAGGGTTCAATGAAAAACTGTTTTTT
TRBD1 TRBJ1-1 TRBV28 19 - CASSPGTGGAGPMNTEAFF TGTGCCAGCAGTCCGGGAACAGGGGGCGCCGGACCCATGAACACTGAAGCTTTCTTT
TRBD2 TRBJ2-2 TRBV18 14 - CASSTGLVTGELFF TGTGCCAGCTCCACGGGACTAGTAACCGGGGAGCTGTTTTTT
- TRBJ1-2 TRBV11-2 14 - CASSLESGGDGYTF TGTGCCAGCAGCTTAGAGTCGGGGGGCGATGGCTACACCTTC
- TRBJ2-3 TRBV6-1 13 - CASSAWGVDTQYF TGTGCCAGCAGTGCGTGGGGAGTGGATACGCAGTATTTT
- TRBJ1-3 TRBV18 16 few CASSPGGQGPGNTIYF TGTGCCAGCTCACCAGGGGGCCAGGGCCCTGGAAACACCATATATTTT
- TRBJ1-2 TRBV28 13 - CASSLGRRGGYTF TGTGCCAGCAGTTTGGGCAGGAGGGGTGGCTACACCTTC
- TRBJ2-7 TRBV7-9 11 - CASQDSYEQYF TGTGCCAGCCAAGACAGCTACGAGCAGTACTTC
TRBD1 TRBJ1-1 TRBV6-1 13 - CASSRDRNTEAFF TGTGCCAGCAGCCGGGACAGAAACACTGAAGCTTTCTTT
- TRBJ2-1 TRBV9 15 - CASSVGTVAYNEQFF TGTGCCAGCAGCGTAGGAACGGTGGCCTACAATGAGCAGTTCTTC
- TRBJ2-3 TRBV28 15 - CASRPSLVFTDTQYF TGTGCCAGCAGACCCTCACTTGTTTTCACAGATACGCAGTATTTT
- TRBJ2-3 TRBV28 14 - CASSLPGVTDTQYF TGTGCCAGCAGTCTACCCGGGGTCACAGATACGCAGTATTTT
- TRBJ1-5 TRBV6-5 14 - CASSYRGGNQPQHF TGTGCCAGCAGTTACAGGGGCGGCAATCAGCCCCAGCATTTT
- TRBJ1-2 TRBV5-6 13 - CASSLGQNYGYTF TGTGCCAGCAGCTTGGGGCAGAACTATGGCTACACCTTC
TRBD1 TRBJ1-2 TRBV13 15 - CASSFGQARSYGYTF TGTGCCAGCAGCTTCGGACAGGCTAGGTCCTATGGCTACACCTTC
- TRBJ1-2 TRBV30 10 - CAWSGRGYTF TGTGCCTGGAGTGGGAGGGGCTACACCTTC
TRBD1 TRBJ2-5 TRBV19 14 - CASSGTVHGETQYF TGTGCCAGTAGCGGGACAGTGCATGGGGAGACCCAGTACTTC
TRBD2 TRBJ2-5 TRBV5-4 17 - CASSSITGTSGSGTQYF TGTGCCAGCAGCTCTATTACCGGGACTAGCGGGAGTGGGACCCAGTACTTC
TRBD1 TRBJ2-7 TRBV5-4 14 - CASSKPGQGYEQYF TGTGCCAGCAGCAAACCGGGACAGGGTTACGAGCAGTACTTC
- TRBJ2-5 TRBV18 12 - CASSTDRETQYF TGTGCCAGCTCAACCGATCGGGAGACCCAGTACTTC
- TRBJ1-2 TRBV19 13 - CASRGFGGRGYTF TGTGCCAGTAGAGGGTTTGGGGGCCGTGGCTACACCTTC